One sample yielded the 10 T cell receptor beta chains listed below, sequenced in a study of cytomegalovirus exposure and HLA in healthy donors. Primers included in the PCR were 60 Vbeta and 13 Jbeta primers. Here immunoSEQ multiplex PCR was the method, and the copy in TCRdb shows in-frame clones only, minus some. The data hold some 71,000 clones, with less than 85% observed a single time. The sequencing input was PBMCs. Every receptor here comes from a woman aged 45-60 years in good health and CMV-seropositive.

The CDR3 is CASSAGTSTGELFF. The DNA of the CDR3 is TGTGCCAGCAGTGCAGGGACTAGCACCGGGGAGCTGTTTTTT. J is TRBJ2-2 and V is TRBV6-1; 8 bases align to TRBD2. The V gene end was trimmed by 4 bases and the J gene end by 4 bases; junction bases not matched to a gene: 2. CDR1 MNHNS and CDR2 SASEGT come from the germline V gene. This CDR3 is built from 14 residues.

This clone was picked up a small number of times. The rearrangement links TRBV19 to TRBJ2-7; D possibly corresponds to TRBD1 (8 bases). The CDR3 sequence is 16 residues long. Germline V gene sequence: CDR1 LNHDA, CDR2 SQIVND (reference sequence). Trimming shortened V by 7 bases and J by 2 bases, and 21 bases separated the two germline ends. The CDR3 region is CASTAGGGGSPYEQYF. In DNA, the CDR3 is TGTGCCAGTACCGCAGGGGGCGGGGGTAGCCCCTACGAGCAGTACTTC.

The V and J genes are TRBV10-3 and TRBJ2-1; D is possibly TRBD1 (6 bases). V was clipped by 1 base and J by 9 bases, with 10 bases between them. This CDR3 region has 13 residues. The germline V gene has CDR1 ENHRY and CDR2 SYGVKD. This chain's CDR3 is CAISELGASEQFF. In DNA, the CDR3 is TGTGCCATCAGTGAGTTGGGGGCGAGTGAGCAGTTCTTC.

The rearrangement links TRBV7-8 to TRBJ2-5, with 9 bases that match TRBD2. Germline V lookup: CDR1 SGHVS, CDR2 FQNEAQ. V gave up 1 base and J gave up 1 base; unmatched junction bases: 7. The CDR3 sequence is 17 residues long. The CDR3: CASSLGTWTSAQETQYF. The CDR3 DNA sequence: TGTGCCAGCAGCTTAGGAACTTGGACTAGCGCCCAAGAGACCCAGTACTTC. Variable domain in full (rest from reference TRBV7-8 and TRBJ2-5): GAGVSQSPRYKVAKRGQDVALRCDPISGHVSLFWYQQALGQGPEFLTYFQNEAQLDKSGLPSDRFFAERPEGSVSTLKIQRTQQEDSAVYLCASSLGTWTSAQETQYFGPGTRLLVL.

The chain couples TRBV28 to TRBJ2-7; D might be TRBD1 (6 bases). Trimming pared 5 bases from V and 5 bases from J, leaving 10 bases between. The CDR3 loop spans 12 amino acids. Germline values: CDR1 MDHEN, CDR2 SYDVKM. The CDR3 DNA reads TGTGCCAGCAGTGAAGGACAGAACGAGCAGTACTTC. It encodes CASSEGQNEQYF.

The chain combines TRBV5-1 with TRBJ2-7; D possibly corresponds to TRBD2 (5 bases). The V and J ends lost 4 bases and 3 bases respectively, with 20 bases between them. The CDR3 extends over 16 amino acids. Germline V gene lookup returns CDR1 SGHRS and CDR2 YFSETQ. This CDR3 reads CASSPGVTPDIYEQYF. As DNA, the CDR3 is TGCGCCAGCAGCCCCGGGGTCACCCCCGACATCTACGAGCAGTACTTC. Full variable domain (outside the CDR3, taken from reference TRBV5-1 and TRBJ2-7): KAGVTQTPRYLIKTRGQQVTLSCSPISGHRSVSWYQQTPGQGLQFLFEYFSETQRNKGNFPGRFSGRQFSNSRSEMNVSTLELGDSALYLCASSPGVTPDIYEQYFGPGTRLTVT.

This clone showed up just a few times. V and J are TRBV29-1 and TRBJ1-4, with D maybe TRBD1 (6 bases). Trimming shortened V by 6 bases and J by 4 bases, and 15 bases separated the two germline ends. CDR1 is SQVTM and CDR2 is ANQGSEA in the germline V gene. The CDR3 runs to 14 residues. The CDR3 here is CSVRGQPSNEKLFF. The CDR3 DNA follows: TGCAGCGTAAGAGGACAGCCGAGTAATGAAAAACTGTTTTTT.

The DNA for the CDR3 is TGTGCCAGCAGTGTCGACAGGGGAGGGTACAATGAGCAGTTCTTC. Protein sequence: CASSVDRGGYNEQFF. The chain joins TRBV6-4 to TRBJ2-1; perhaps TRBD1 as D (8 bases). The CDR3 has 15 residues. CDR1 and CDR2 (germline): MRHNA, SNTAGT. V was trimmed by 4 bases and J by 4 bases, leaving 14 bases between them.

The V gene is TRBV7-3, the J gene TRBJ1-5, with TRBD1 matching 10 bases. Losses at the gene ends were 6 bases for V and 5 bases for J; bases not matched to a gene: 7. Per the germline V gene, CDR1 is SGHTA and CDR2 is FQGTGA. This CDR3 region has 15 residues. The CDR3: CASRKSGTGDQPQHF. The DNA for the CDR3 is TGTGCCAGCAGGAAATCCGGGACAGGGGATCAGCCCCAGCATTTT. Variable domain in full (rest from reference TRBV7-3 and TRBJ1-5): GAGVSQTPSNKVTEKGKYVELRCDPISGHTALYWYRQSLGQGPEFLIYFQGTGAADDSGLPNDRFFAVRPEGSVSTLKIQRTERGDSAVYLCASRKSGTGDQPQHFGDGTRLSIL.

This clone was found once. Other nucleotide sequences in the sample specify the same CDR3. This chain connects TRBV28 to TRBJ1-2; D uncertain. Germline-derived CDR1 and CDR2 are MDHEN and SYDVKM. Trimming pared 8 bases from V and 4 bases from J, leaving 8 bases between. The length of the CDR3 is 11 residues. CDR3 in amino acids: CASGQGYGYTF. The CDR3 nucleotides read TGTGCCAGCGGGCAAGGCTATGGCTACACCTTC.